The next 31 T cell receptor beta chains were all read from a single sample in a study of breast tumors, draining lymph nodes, adjacent tissues. Breast cancer patients provided tissue from their axillary draining lymph nodes. TCRdb reprocessed the multiplex PCR reads via MiXCR and lists one record per CDR3 protein. Of about 200,000 distinct CDR3 sequences in the sample, approximately 33% were seen once. Sequences were obtained from axillary lymph node tissue. The source of these receptors is a female donor with breast cancer. Some clones in this sample may be carry-over from other donors' samples.

This clonotype was recorded at least ten times. The V gene is TRBV6-5, the J gene TRBJ1-6; the D gene is possibly TRBD1 (5 bases). This CDR3 spans 15 amino acids. Trimming removed 4 bases from V and 10 bases from J, with 17 bases in between. CDR1 and CDR2 (germline): MNHEY, SVGAGI. This CDR3 reads CASSSPRGVGSPLHF. The CDR3, as DNA: TGTGCCAGCAGTTCCCCGCGGGGGGTCGGGTCACCCCTCCACTTT.

About this clonotype: A clone one base away is much larger, so this may be a read error. The chain couples TRBV20-1 to TRBJ1-5; a possible D gene is TRBD1 (6 bases). This CDR3 comprises 15 residues. Looked up from germline, CDR1 is DFQATT and CDR2 is SNEGSKA (reference sequence). The ends were cut back, 0 bases at V and 5 bases at J, with 14 bases in the middle. Written as DNA, the CDR3 is TGCAGTGCTAGAGAGATTGGGGGGGGCGATCAGCCCCAGCATTTT. Translating gives CSAREIGGGDQPQHF.

Note on this clonotype: A much larger clone lies a single base off, so this may be a read error. This CDR3 reads CAISLSAQGADEQYF. CDR3 sequence (DNA): TGCGCCATCAGCTTGTCCGCCCAGGGGGCGGACGAGCAGTACTTC. V and J are TRBV5-1 and TRBJ2-7, with TRBD1 identical over 8 bases. The CDR3 totals 15 residues. From germline, CDR1 is SGHRS and CDR2 YFSETQ.

In this sample, this clonotype turned up many times. The rearrangement links TRBV6-5 to TRBJ2-3; D is possibly TRBD1 (6 bases). The CDR3 consists of 15 residues. With 2 bases removed from V and 0 bases from J, the gap between germline ends came to 9 bases. Germline loops: CDR1 MNHEY, CDR2 SVGAGI. The DNA of the CDR3 is TGTGCCAGCAGTTACAGGGGGTTCAGCACAGATACGCAGTATTTT. Its protein product is CASSYRGFSTDTQYF.

This clonotype has at least ten counts. The chain is built from TRBV10-3 and TRBJ2-1, with 9 bases lining up with TRBD2. Germline V gives CDR1 ENHRY, CDR2 SYGVKD. The CDR3 is made up of 15 amino acids. Trimming at V came to 9 bases and at J to 4 bases, leaving 10 bases not matched to a gene. CDR3 nucleotide sequence: TGTGCCATATCCCTCGGTAGCGGGAGTTACAATGAGCAGTTCTTC. As protein: CAISLGSGSYNEQFF.

The table lists this clonotype with many counts. The CDR3 region has the DNA TGCAGTGCTGAAGTAAGGGGGGGGACCCAGTACTTC. This codes for CSAEVRGGTQYF. This sequence joins TRBV20-1 and TRBJ2-5; D is possibly TRBD2 (7 bases). This CDR3 is built from 12 residues. Germline CDR1 DFQATT, CDR2 SNEGSKA (reference sequence). Trimming removed 5 bases at V and 7 bases at J, with 14 bases between.

The sample holds many counts of this clonotype. The chain couples TRBV19 to TRBJ2-1, with TRBD2 matching 11 bases. The CDR3 consists of 16 residues. Trimming cost V 7 bases and J 2 bases; bases outside gene matches: 7. Looked up from germline, CDR1 is LNHDA and CDR2 is SQIVND (reference sequence). The CDR3 sequence: CASKASGRWTYNEQFF. The CDR3 DNA reads TGTGCCAGTAAGGCTAGCGGGAGGTGGACCTACAATGAGCAGTTCTTC.

The sample holds many counts of this clonotype. This chain links TRBV24-1 with TRBJ2-3; D ambiguous. CDR1 and CDR2 (germline): KGHDR, SFDVKD. V was cut by 6 bases and J by 3 bases, with 6 bases left in between. The CDR3 loop spans 12 amino acids. The CDR3 region is CATSSNTDTQYF. CDR3 sequence (DNA): TGTGCCACCAGTAGTAATACAGATACGCAGTATTTT.

As concerns this clonotype: One junction end does not reproduce the germline sequence, and a read error may be involved. The chain combines TRBV6-5 with TRBJ2-3, with 8 bases lining up with TRBD2. There are 15 residues in the CDR3. Germline CDR1 reads MNHEY; CDR2 reads SVGAGI. The CDR3 region is CVSSALAGGTDTQYF. The CDR3 DNA reads TGTGTCAGCAGCGCCCTCGCGGGAGGTACAGATACGCAGTATTTT.

This clonotype has a single count. The rearrangement joins TRBV7-9 to TRBJ1-2; D might be TRBD1 (6 bases). Trimming removed 4 bases from V and 4 bases from J, with 22 bases in between. This CDR3 has 17 amino acids. In germline, CDR1 is SEHNR, CDR2 FQNEAQ (reference sequence). In nucleotides, the CDR3 is TGTGCCAGCAGCTCCCACCGGGACATCGACTTTAGCTATGGCTACACCTTC. Translation gives CASSSHRDIDFSYGYTF.

Concerning this clonotype itself: This may be a read error: a much more frequent sequence differs by one nucleotide. V is TRBV5-4 and J is TRBJ2-3, with 8 bases identical to TRBD2. Looked up from germline, CDR1 is SGHNT and CDR2 is YYREEE (reference sequence). CDR3 length: 13 amino acids. The CDR3 protein is CATIAGSTGTQYF. The CDR3 DNA is TGTGCCACCATAGCGGGAAGCACAGGTACGCAGTATTTT.

This clonotype was seen at least ten times. The chain is built from TRBV6-5 and TRBJ2-6; D might be TRBD1 or TRBD2, each matching 5 bases. V was pared by 5 bases and J by 0 bases, with 26 bases between. CDR1 is MNHEY, CDR2 SVGAGI, per germline. The CDR3 totals 21 residues. In DNA, the CDR3 is TGTGCCAGCAGTGCCAGAATCCGCTACCGGGACGCTAGCTCTGGGGCCAACGTCCTGACTTTC. Translating it yields CASSARIRYRDASSGANVLTF.

The gene calls are TRBV20-1 and TRBJ1-1; no clear D gene. The CDR3 totals 15 residues. CDR1 is DFQATT and CDR2 is SNEGSKA in the germline V gene (reference sequence). V lost 2 bases and J 0 bases, leaving 13 bases between the germline ends. CDR3 sequence reads: CSARPLTGLNTEAFF. As DNA, the CDR3 is TGCAGTGCTAGACCCCTGACCGGGTTGAACACTGAAGCTTTCTTT.

This chain links TRBV11-3 with TRBJ1-5, with 9 bases that match TRBD1. The trim removed 5 bases at V and 5 bases at J, leaving 4 bases unmatched. Germline V gene lookup returns CDR1 SGHNT and CDR2 YENEEA. This CDR3 is 14 amino acids long. The CDR3 protein is CASSHGTGHQPQHF. CDR3 DNA: TGTGCCAGCAGCCATGGGACAGGGCATCAGCCCCAGCATTTT.

Comments on this clonotype: A junction end diverges from the germline sequence, so it may reflect a read error. J is TRBJ1-1 and V is TRBV10-3; D not resolved. CDR3 length: 13 residues. The V gene's germline CDR1 is ENHRY and CDR2 SYGVKD. CDR3 in amino acids: CAITKGLNTEALF. For the CDR3, the DNA is TGTGCCATCACCAAAGGACTGAACACTGAAGCTCTCTTT.

This clonotype has just a few counts. The chain uses TRBV6-2 or TRBV6-3 and TRBJ1-5; D may be TRBD1 (5 bases). This CDR3 region has 12 residues. Trimming took off 10 bases at V and 6 bases at J, with 13 bases between the two ends. CDR1 is MNHEY and CDR2 is SVGEGT in the germline V gene. Here the CDR3 DNA reads TGTGCCACCACGGGGGGGATTCAGCCCCAGCATTTT. Protein product: CATTGGIQPQHF.

This clonotype turned up a few times. The chain uses TRBV18 and TRBJ2-1; 14 nucleotides line up with TRBD2. Per the germline V gene, CDR1 is KGHSH and CDR2 is LQKENI. There are 17 residues in the CDR3. J was trimmed by 1 base and V by 4 bases; bases with no gene match: 3. CDR3 DNA sequence: TGTGCCAGCTCACGACTAGCGGGAGGGAGTTCCTACAATGAGCAGTTCTTC. It encodes CASSRLAGGSSYNEQFF.

With respect to this clonotype: The junction does not match germline at one end; this may be a read error. The chain uses TRBV20-1 and TRBJ2-5; D unclear. Germline V gives CDR1 DFQATT, CDR2 SNEGSKA (reference sequence). The CDR3 contains 14 residues. The CDR3 sequence is CSARDQQRQEAQCF. In nucleotides, the CDR3 is TGCAGTGCTAGAGATCAACAGAGGCAAGAGGCCCAGTGCTTC.

This clonotype was counted ten times or more. The J gene is TRBJ1-5, the V gene TRBV14; tentative D call: TRBD1 (5 bases). CDR1 and CDR2 (germline): SGHDN, FVKESK. Trimming took 6 bases from V and 1 from J, leaving 19 bases between them. This CDR3 contains 17 residues. The DNA for the CDR3 is TGTGCCAGCAGTATTCCAGGGAGCGGTTTAAGCAATCAGCCCCAGCATTTT. As protein: CASSIPGSGLSNQPQHF.

The J gene is TRBJ1-1, the V gene TRBV29-1; TRBD1 might be the D (6 bases). CDR1 and CDR2 (germline): SQVTM, ANQGSEA. Trimming shortened V by 7 bases and J by 6 bases, and 15 bases separated the two germline ends. This CDR3 has 12 residues. Here the CDR3 DNA reads TGCAGCGGGAGGACAGTTAACTCTGAAGCTTTCTTT. Translation: CSGRTVNSEAFF.

This chain joins TRBV18 and TRBJ2-7, with TRBD2 as a possible D gene (6 bases). The CDR3 sequence is 16 residues long. The V gene's germline CDR1 is KGHSH and CDR2 LQKENI. The V gene lost 3 bases and the J gene lost 6 bases, with 21 bases spanning the gap. CDR3 in amino acids: CASSPQEMGGWGEQYF. The CDR3 DNA is TGTGCCAGCTCACCCCAGGAGATGGGGGGATGGGGCGAGCAGTACTTC.

This clonotype was recorded at least ten times. This rearrangement joins TRBV11-2 to TRBJ1-6, with unresolved D. CDR1 SGHAT and CDR2 FQNNGV come from the germline V gene. CDR3 length: 14 amino acids. The V end was cut by 2 bases, the J end by 3 bases, with 5 bases between. The CDR3 region has the DNA TGTGCCAGCAGCTTACAAAACTATAATTCACCCCTCCACTTT. Translation: CASSLQNYNSPLHF.

With regard to this clonotype: A much larger clone lies one base from this, so it may be a read error. V is TRBV12-3 or TRBV12-4 and J is TRBJ2-2; 8 nucleotides line up with TRBD2. This CDR3 has 15 residues. V shed 4 bases and J 9 bases; nucleotides not matched to a gene: 10. The CDR3 nucleotides read TGTGCCAGCAGTTCGGCGGGAGGCCTCCACCGGGAGCTGTTTTTT. Protein: CASSSAGGLHRELFF.

This clonotype was counted many times. The V call is TRBV5-1, the J call TRBJ1-3, with D unclear. This CDR3 spans 15 amino acids. Trimming stripped 0 bases from V and 0 bases from J, with 7 bases between. CDR1 is SGHRS and CDR2 is YFSETQ in the germline V gene. CDR3 amino acids: CASSLEGRSGNTIYF. The CDR3 DNA sequence: TGCGCCAGCAGCTTGGAGGGTCGCTCTGGAAACACCATATATTTT.

This clonotype has ten or more counts. This chain links TRBV12-3 or TRBV12-4 with TRBJ2-3, with no clear D. CDR3 length equals 12 residues. The V and J ends lost 2 bases and 4 bases respectively, with 4 bases between them. The CDR3 DNA sequence: TGTGCCAGCAGTTTATTTTCAGATACGCAGTATTTT. Translated: CASSLFSDTQYF.

The chain recombines TRBV18 with TRBJ2-1, with 9 bases identical to TRBD2. The J segment lost 6 bases and the V segment lost 6 bases, leaving 6 bases of the junction unmatched. From germline, CDR1 is KGHSH and CDR2 LQKENI. This CDR3 is 14 amino acids long. The CDR3 reads CASSWLAGSNEQFF. DNA of the CDR3: TGTGCCAGCTCCTGGCTAGCGGGAAGCAATGAGCAGTTCTTC.

This clonotype was counted once. The genes are TRBV5-1 and TRBJ2-6; D might be TRBD1 or TRBD2, each matching 5 bases. CDR1 and CDR2 (germline): SGHRS, YFSETQ. This CDR3 is 14 amino acids long. The V gene lost 4 bases and the J gene lost 4 bases, with 9 bases spanning the gap. CDR3: CASSGTAGANVLTF. The CDR3 region has the DNA TGCGCCAGCAGCGGGACGGCGGGGGCCAACGTCCTGACTTTC. Together with reference TRBV5-1 and TRBJ2-6, the CDR3 gives the full variable domain: KAGVTQTPRYLIKTRGQQVTLSCSPISGHRSVSWYQQTPGQGLQFLFEYFSETQRNKGNFPGRFSGRQFSNSRSEMNVSTLELGDSALYLCASSGTAGANVLTFGAGSRLTVL.

This clonotype was detected ten times or more. This rearrangement joins TRBV3-1 to TRBJ2-3, with TRBD1 identical over 7 bases. This CDR3 is built from 14 residues. Germline V lookup: CDR1 LGHDT, CDR2 YNNKEL (reference sequence). V dropped 6 bases and J dropped 2; count of bases not matched to a gene: 5. The CDR3 is CASRRQGNTDTQYF. The CDR3 region has the DNA TGTGCCAGCAGAAGACAGGGAAACACAGATACGCAGTATTTT.

This sequence joins TRBV6-5 and TRBJ2-6; no definite D call. CDR1 is MNHEY, CDR2 SVGAGI, per germline. This CDR3 region has 15 residues. Between the trimmed V and J ends, which lost 5 bases and 0 bases, there was a span of 8 bases. In DNA, the CDR3 is TGTGCCAGCAGTCACCGGAACTCTGGGGCCAACGTCCTGACTTTC. Residues: CASSHRNSGANVLTF.

This clonotype was recorded many times. The chain joins TRBV5-1 to TRBJ2-1; D is ambiguous. V was clipped by 1 base and J by 2 bases, with 7 bases between them. Germline V CDR1 and CDR2: SGHRS, YFSETQ. The CDR3 extends over 14 amino acids. CDR3 in amino acids: CASSLNPTYNEQFF. The CDR3 DNA sequence: TGCGCCAGCAGCTTGAACCCTACCTACAATGAGCAGTTCTTC.

Many counts were recorded for this clonotype. The J gene is TRBJ2-2, the V gene TRBV5-1, with D possibly TRBD2 on 5 matching bases. Germline V gene data show CDR1 as SGHRS and CDR2 as YFSETQ. The CDR3 runs 14 residues. V lost 5 bases to trimming and J lost 6 bases, with 14 bases between them. The CDR3 loop is CASRGVPNSGELFF. The CDR3 DNA is TGCGCCAGCAGGGGAGTTCCTAATTCCGGGGAGCTGTTTTTT.